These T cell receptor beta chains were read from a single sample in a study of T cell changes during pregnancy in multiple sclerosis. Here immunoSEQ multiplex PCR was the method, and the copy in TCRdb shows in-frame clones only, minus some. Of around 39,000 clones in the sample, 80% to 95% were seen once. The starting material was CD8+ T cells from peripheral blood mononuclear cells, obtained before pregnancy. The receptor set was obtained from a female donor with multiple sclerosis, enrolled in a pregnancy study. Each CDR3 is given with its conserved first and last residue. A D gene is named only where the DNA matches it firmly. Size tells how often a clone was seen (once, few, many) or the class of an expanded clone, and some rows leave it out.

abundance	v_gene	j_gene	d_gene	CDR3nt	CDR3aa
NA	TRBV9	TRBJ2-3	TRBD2	TGTGCCAGCAGCCGGGGGGGAGATACGCAGTATTTT	CASSRGGDTQYF
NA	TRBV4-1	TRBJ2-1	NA	TGCGCCAGCAGCCAGCAGTCGGGACATCTTGTCAATGAGCAGTTCTTC	CASSQQSGHLVNEQFF
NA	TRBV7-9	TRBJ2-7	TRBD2	TGTGCCAGCAGCTCCGGGACTAGGACTTCCTACGAGCAGTACTTC	CASSSGTRTSYEQYF
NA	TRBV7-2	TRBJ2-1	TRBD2	TGTGCCAGCAGCCTTACTATCGGGGGGTACAATGAGCAGTTCTTC	CASSLTIGGYNEQFF
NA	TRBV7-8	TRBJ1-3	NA	TGTGCCAGCAGCCCCTACCTTAGAGACACCATATATTTT	CASSPYLRDTIYF
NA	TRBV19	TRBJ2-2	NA	TGTGCCAGTCATGACAGGATAAACACCGGGGAGCTGTTTTTT	CASHDRINTGELFF
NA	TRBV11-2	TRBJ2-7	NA	TGTGCCAGCAGCTTAGATCCCCAGGACGAGCAGTACTTC	CASSLDPQDEQYF
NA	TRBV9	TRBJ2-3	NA	TGTGCCAGCAGCGTTCGACAGGCTAGCACAGATACGCAGTATTTT	CASSVRQASTDTQYF
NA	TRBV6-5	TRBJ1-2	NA	TGTGCCAGCAGCCCCCGGGAGAACTATGGCTACACCTTC	CASSPRENYGYTF
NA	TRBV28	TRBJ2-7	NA	TGTGCCATCCGCCCACAGAACGCCTACGAGCAGTACTTC	CAIRPQNAYEQYF
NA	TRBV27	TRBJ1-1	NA	TGTGCCAGCAGTTTAGGGGGGTTTTACACTGAAGCTTTCTTT	CASSLGGFYTEAFF
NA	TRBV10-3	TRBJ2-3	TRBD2	TGTGCCATCAGTGAGTCGATGGCTAGCGGGAGTTGGGCAGATACGCAGTATTTT	CAISESMASGSWADTQYF
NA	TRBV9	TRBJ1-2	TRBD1	TGTGCCAGCAGCGCCGGATTCCGGGACAGGGGAAATGGCTACACCTTC	CASSAGFRDRGNGYTF
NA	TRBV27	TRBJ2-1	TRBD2	TGTGCCAGCAGTTGGGGGACTAGCGGGAGGAATGAGCAGTTCTTC	CASSWGTSGRNEQFF
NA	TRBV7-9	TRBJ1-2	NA	TGTGCCAGCAGCTCCGATGGCTGGTATGGCTACACCTTC	CASSSDGWYGYTF
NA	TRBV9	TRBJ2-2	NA	TGTGCCAGCAGCGGACTAGATTTGGGGGAGCTGTTTTTT	CASSGLDLGELFF
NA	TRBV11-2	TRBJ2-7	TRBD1	TGTGCCAGCAGCTTTGGGACAGGGGCCCTGGGGGAGCAGTACTTC	CASSFGTGALGEQYF
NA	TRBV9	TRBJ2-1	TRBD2	TGTGCCAGCAGCGAGGGTACGGGGGGGGGCAATGAGCAGTTCTTC	CASSEGTGGGNEQFF
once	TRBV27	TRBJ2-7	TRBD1	TGTGCCAGCAGTACTCGGGACAGACTCTCCTACGAGCAGTACTTC	CASSTRDRLSYEQYF
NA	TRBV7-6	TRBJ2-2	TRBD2	TGTGCCAGCAGCCTAAGGGGGACTAGCGGGAACACCGGGGAGCTGTTTTTT	CASSLRGTSGNTGELFF
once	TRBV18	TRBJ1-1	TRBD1	TGTGCCAGCTCACTTACTTGGGGGACAGAGGCCCAGGCTGAAGCTTTCTTT	CASSLTWGTEAQAEAFF
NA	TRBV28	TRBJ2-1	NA	TGTGCCAGCAGTCGGTCCTACAATGAGCAGTTCTTC	CASSRSYNEQFF
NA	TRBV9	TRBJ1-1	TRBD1	TGTGCCAGCAGCGTAAGAGGGGGCAGGGAAGCTTTCTTT	CASSVRGGREAFF
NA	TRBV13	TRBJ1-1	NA	TGTGCCAGCAGTGGCATATCGAACACTGAAGCTTTCTTT	CASSGISNTEAFF
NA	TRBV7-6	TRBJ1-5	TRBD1	TGTGCCAGCAGCTTAGCTTTCGGACAGGGACATAGCAATCAGCCCCAGCATTTT	CASSLAFGQGHSNQPQHF
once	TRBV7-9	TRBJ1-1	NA	TGTGCCAGCCCCCCCGAGCGGGGTATGAACACTGAAGCTTTCTTT	CASPPERGMNTEAFF
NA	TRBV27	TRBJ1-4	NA	TGTGCCAGCTCCTCGGGGATTGAAAAACTGTTTTTT	CASSSGIEKLFF
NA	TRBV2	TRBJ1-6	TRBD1	TGTGCCAGCAACCTAAGACAGGGCGATAATTCACCCCTCCACTTT	CASNLRQGDNSPLHF
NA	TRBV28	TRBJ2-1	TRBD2	TGTGCCAGCAGTCCCCGACTAGCGGCCTACAATGAGCAGTTCTTC	CASSPRLAAYNEQFF
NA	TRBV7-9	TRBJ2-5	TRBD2	TGTGCCAGCAGCTCCCCTAGCGGGGGGATTCAAGAGACCCAGTACTTC	CASSSPSGGIQETQYF
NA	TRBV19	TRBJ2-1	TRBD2	TGTGCCAGTAGGGGACTAAGCGGTAGCAATGAGCAGTTCTTC	CASRGLSGSNEQFF
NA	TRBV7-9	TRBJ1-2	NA	TGTGCCAGCAGCTCGCCCCTTAGGGGGAACTATGGCTACACCTTC	CASSSPLRGNYGYTF
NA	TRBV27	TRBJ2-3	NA	TGTGCCAGCAGGGGGGCCAGGGCCGGAGATACGCAGTATTTT	CASRGARAGDTQYF
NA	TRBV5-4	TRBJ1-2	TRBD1	TGTGCCAGCAGCTTGCCGGGACAGCGGATTTATGGCTACACCTTC	CASSLPGQRIYGYTF
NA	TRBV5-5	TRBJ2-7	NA	TGTGCCAGCAGCTTGGAGCGGTACGAAGCCGCGCAGTACTTC	CASSLERYEAAQYF
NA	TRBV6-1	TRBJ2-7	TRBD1	TGTGCCAGCAGTGAAGCGCTTGGGGACAGCTCCTACGAGCAGTACTTC	CASSEALGDSSYEQYF